The subject of this entry is one T cell receptor beta chain. The data were obtained in a study of blood T cell repertoires in COVID-19. Study context: The United States, Italy and Spain supplied acute and convalescent COVID-19 samples. Sources were T cells, B-cell-depleted T cells, or PBMCs; the material itself was cDNA or gDNA.

As handled by the study authors: Reference gene primer amplification in the assay estimated nucleated cell counts. TCRdb keeps only in-frame clones here, not all; method: immunoSEQ multiplex PCR. The DNA was the basis for D and trimming; V, J and clone size are from that table. Of some 200,000 clones listed, 75% to 90% are singletons. CDR1 is PRHDT, CDR2 FYEKMQ, per germline (reference sequence). Unmatched junction bases numbered 3, after V lost 1 base and J lost 4 bases. This CDR3 spans 14 amino acids. The rearrangement uses TRBV13 and TRBJ1-2; 7 bases map to TRBD1. Input material: peripheral blood. The TCR sequence derives from a woman in her thirties or forties with acute or convalescent COVID-19. In DNA form, the CDR3 reads TGTGCCAGCAGCTTAGATGACAGGGCCTATGGCTACACCTTC. This sequence encodes CASSLDDRAYGYTF.